This T cell receptor beta chain was found in a study of T cell repertoires in cytomegalovirus infection. About the research overall: Indications of both CMV infection and matching HLA type were provided by public TCR beta signatures.

TCRdb re-derived calls from the reads in MiXCR, one entry per CDR3 protein. The table includes under 300,000 distinct CDR3 sequences, around an eighth detected once. This clonotype was seen only a few times. The antigen remains unidentified. The study's findings and limits: There were HLA-C-restricted CMV-specific TCR beta clonotypes dominating the ex vivo response. Pooled public TCR beta family frequency picked out CMV carriers with the relevant HLA.

Sequences were obtained from PBMCs. This receptor was taken from a human donor in good health (CMV status not recorded). Some clones in this sample may be carry-over from other donors' samples.

CDR3 region: CASSFSTSSGGASTDTQYF. The CDR3 DNA follows: TGTGCCAGCAGTTTTTCTACGTCTAGCGGGGGGGCAAGCACAGATACGCAGTATTTT. The V and J genes are TRBV6-6 and TRBJ2-3, with 12 bases that match TRBD2. Germline V gives CDR1 MNHNY, CDR2 SVGAGI (reference sequence). After removal of 4 bases from V and 0 bases from J, the junction contained 11 bases not matched to a gene. The CDR3 covers 19 residues.